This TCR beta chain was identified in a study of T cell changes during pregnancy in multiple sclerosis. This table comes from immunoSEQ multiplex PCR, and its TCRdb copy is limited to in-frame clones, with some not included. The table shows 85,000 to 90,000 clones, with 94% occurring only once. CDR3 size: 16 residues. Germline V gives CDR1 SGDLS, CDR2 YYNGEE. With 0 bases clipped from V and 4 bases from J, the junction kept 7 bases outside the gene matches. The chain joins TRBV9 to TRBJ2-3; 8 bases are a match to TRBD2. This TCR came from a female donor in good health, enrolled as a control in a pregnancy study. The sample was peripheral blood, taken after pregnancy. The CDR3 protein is CASSVETGGPADTQYF. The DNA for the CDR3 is TGTGCCAGCAGCGTAGAGACGGGAGGGCCCGCAGATACGCAGTATTTT.